Below are 14 T cell receptor beta chains sequenced from a single sample in a study of CD8 T cells in Susac syndrome. A quantity of about 0.45 to 1 ug RNA underwent reverse transcription using random hexamers. TCRdb processed the immunoSEQ multiplex PCR reads anew with MiXCR; each CDR3 protein has one entry. Among 200,000 to 250,000 distinct CDR3 sequences listed, less than 95% were seen once. The sample consisted of CD4+ T cells from PBMCs. The source of these receptors is a human donor with Susac syndrome.

The chain employs TRBV30 and TRBJ2-5; 7 bases fit TRBD1. The CDR3 consists of 14 residues. Germline V lookup: CDR1 GTSNPN, CDR2 SVGIG (reference sequence). The junction had 8 bases not matched to a gene; V was cut back by 5 bases and J by 2 bases. The CDR3, as DNA: TGTGCCTGGGGAAGACCGGGACAGCAAGAGACCCAGTACTTC. It is translated as CAWGRPGQQETQYF.

The gene calls are TRBV5-1 and TRBJ1-1, with D unresolved. The germline gives CDR1 SGHRS, CDR2 YFSETQ. The V end lost 4 bases, the J end lost 1 base, and 11 bases lay between the germline ends. There are 14 residues in the CDR3. CDR3 sequence: CASSMTPRNTEAFF. Here the CDR3 DNA reads TGCGCCAGCAGCATGACACCCCGGAACACTGAAGCTTTCTTT.

The chain joins TRBV12-3 or TRBV12-4 to TRBJ1-3, with 7 bases identical to TRBD1. With 6 bases clipped from V and 4 bases from J, the junction kept 9 bases outside the gene matches. The CDR3 extends over 15 amino acids. The CDR3 reads CASRRQGGTGNTIYF. CDR3 coding DNA: TGTGCCAGCAGACGCCAGGGGGGAACGGGAAACACCATATATTTT.

J is TRBJ1-2 and V is TRBV5-1, with TRBD1 matching over 7 bases. Trimming cost V 0 bases and J 4 bases; bases outside gene matches: 6. The CDR3 loop spans 15 amino acids. Germline CDR1 reads SGHRS; CDR2 reads YFSETQ. CDR3 in amino acids: CASSLAEGAIYGYTF. The CDR3 region has the DNA TGCGCCAGCAGCTTGGCGGAGGGGGCAATCTATGGCTACACCTTC.

The chain carries TRBV12-3 or TRBV12-4 and TRBJ2-3; 9 nucleotides line up with TRBD1. CDR3 length equals 15 residues. Trimming took 6 bases from V and 3 from J; bases not matched to a gene: 7. The CDR3 coding sequence is TGTGCCAGCAGAGTGGACAGGGGTCGGACAGATACGCAGTATTTT. This encodes CASRVDRGRTDTQYF.

The CDR3 DNA reads TGTGCCAGCAAACCCCCGAACACCGGGGAGCTGTTTTTT. It translates to CASKPPNTGELFF. The J gene is TRBJ2-2, the V gene TRBV6-2 or TRBV6-3; D call uncertain. Trimming cost V 7 bases and J 0 bases, with 6 bases left between them. CDR1 MNHEY and CDR2 SVGEGT come from the germline V gene. This CDR3 has 13 amino acids.

The CDR3 DNA reads as TGTGCCAGCAGTCCCGGAGGACAGGGTAATGAAAAACTGTTTTTT. This translates into CASSPGGQGNEKLFF. The chain combines TRBV12-3 or TRBV12-4 with TRBJ1-4; TRBD1 matches 8 bases. The CDR3 runs to 15 residues. The V segment lost 5 bases and the J segment 4 bases; nucleotides outside the gene matches: 6.

V and J are TRBV30 and TRBJ1-5; TRBD1 agrees at 8 bases. The germline V gene has CDR1 GTSNPN and CDR2 SVGIG (reference sequence). The junction had 8 bases not matched to a gene; V was cut back by 4 bases and J by 12 bases. The length of the CDR3 is 12 residues. This CDR3 reads CAWTRPGGYQHF. CDR3 in DNA: TGTGCCTGGACCCGCCCAGGGGGCTACCAGCATTTT.

This chain links TRBV28 with TRBJ2-5; D is unresolved. The germline CDR1 and CDR2 sequences are MDHEN and SYDVKM. This CDR3 is built from 15 residues. V was cut by 5 bases and J by 1 base, with 14 bases left in between. CDR3 loop: CASSPGLPLQETQYF. CDR3 coding DNA: TGTGCCAGCAGTCCCGGCCTGCCACTCCAAGAGACCCAGTACTTC.

This clonotype was seen a single time. This chain joins TRBV4-2 and TRBJ1-2; tentative D call: TRBD1 (5 bases). CDR1 LGHNA and CDR2 YNFKEQ come from the germline V gene. The CDR3 sequence is 15 residues long. V was pared by 0 bases and J by 2 bases, with 10 bases between. The CDR3 is CASSQEQGGNYGYTF. In nucleotides, the CDR3 is TGTGCCAGCAGCCAAGAGCAGGGTGGCAACTATGGCTACACCTTC.

DNA for the CDR3: TGTGCCTGGAGTGATGAGGCGCGGGGCTCCTACGAGCAGTACTTC. As protein: CAWSDEARGSYEQYF. The rearrangement joins TRBV30 to TRBJ2-7; tentatively, D is TRBD2 (6 bases). Trimming took 1 base from V and 0 from J, leaving 13 bases between them. In germline, CDR1 is GTSNPN, CDR2 SVGIG (reference sequence). This CDR3 contains 15 residues.

The chain recombines TRBV30 with TRBJ2-1; 7 bases agree with TRBD1. CDR1 GTSNPN and CDR2 SVGIG come from the germline V gene (reference sequence). V shed 5 bases and J 0 bases; nucleotides not matched to a gene: 4. The CDR3 totals 14 residues. The CDR3 loop reads CAWLQGSSYNEQFF. The DNA for the CDR3 is TGTGCCTGGTTACAGGGGAGCTCCTACAATGAGCAGTTCTTC.

The chain uses TRBV5-1 and TRBJ2-3; D not certain. The germline V gene encodes CDR1 SGHRS and CDR2 YFSETQ. Trimming stripped 0 bases from V and 6 bases from J, with 11 bases between. The CDR3 totals 14 residues. The CDR3 DNA follows: TGCGCCAGCAGCTTGGCCCAAGACGGGGATACGCAGTATTTT. Translated: CASSLAQDGDTQYF.

This sequence joins TRBV5-1 and TRBJ2-7; D not certain. Germline loops: CDR1 SGHRS, CDR2 YFSETQ. The CDR3 has 13 residues. V was pared by 3 bases and J by 4 bases, with 11 bases between. The CDR3, as DNA: TGCGCCAGCAGCTCCCTATTCCATTACGAGCAGTACTTC. It encodes CASSSLFHYEQYF.